This entry describes one T cell receptor (beta chain). This specimen comes from a study of control samples from healthy donors and cancer patients. Sequencing used immunoSEQ multiplex PCR; TCRdb keeps in-frame clones, though not all of them. Of over 80,000 clones listed, approximately 82% are singletons. Sequenced input: blood. This TCR was sampled from a man aged 60 to 69 in good health.

The CDR3 coding sequence is TGTGCCAGCAGTTACGTCGGATGGTACCAAGAGACCCAGTACTTC. This sequence encodes CASSYVGWYQETQYF. The rearrangement joins TRBV6-2 or TRBV6-3 to TRBJ2-5; D unresolved. Trimming removed 2 bases at V and 0 bases at J, with 10 bases between. CDR3 size: 15 residues. Germline CDR1 and CDR2: MNHEY and SVGEGT.